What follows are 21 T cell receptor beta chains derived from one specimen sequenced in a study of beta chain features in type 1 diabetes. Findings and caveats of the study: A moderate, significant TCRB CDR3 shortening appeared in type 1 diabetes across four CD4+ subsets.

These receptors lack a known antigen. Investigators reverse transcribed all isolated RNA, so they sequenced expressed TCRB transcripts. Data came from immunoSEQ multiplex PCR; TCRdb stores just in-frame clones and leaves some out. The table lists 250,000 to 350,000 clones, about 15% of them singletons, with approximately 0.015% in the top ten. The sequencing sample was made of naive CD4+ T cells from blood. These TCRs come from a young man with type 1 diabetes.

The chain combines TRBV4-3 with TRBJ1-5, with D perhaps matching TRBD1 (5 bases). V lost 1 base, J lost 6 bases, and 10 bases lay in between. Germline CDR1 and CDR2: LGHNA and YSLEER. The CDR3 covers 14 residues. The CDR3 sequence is CASSQGQRGQPQHF. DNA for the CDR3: TGCGCCAGCAGCCAAGGACAGCGGGGTCAGCCCCAGCATTTT.

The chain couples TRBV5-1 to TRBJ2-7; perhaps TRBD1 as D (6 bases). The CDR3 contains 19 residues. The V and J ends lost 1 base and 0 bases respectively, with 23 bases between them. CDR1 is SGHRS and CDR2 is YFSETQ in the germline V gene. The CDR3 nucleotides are TGCGCCAGCAGCTTGAGACCCTCACCGACAGGCCAAAGCTCCTACGAGCAGTACTTC. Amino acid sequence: CASSLRPSPTGQSSYEQYF. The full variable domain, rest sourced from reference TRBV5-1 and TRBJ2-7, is KAGVTQTPRYLIKTRGQQVTLSCSPISGHRSVSWYQQTPGQGLQFLFEYFSETQRNKGNFPGRFSGRQFSNSRSEMNVSTLELGDSALYLCASSLRPSPTGQSSYEQYFGPGTRLTVT.

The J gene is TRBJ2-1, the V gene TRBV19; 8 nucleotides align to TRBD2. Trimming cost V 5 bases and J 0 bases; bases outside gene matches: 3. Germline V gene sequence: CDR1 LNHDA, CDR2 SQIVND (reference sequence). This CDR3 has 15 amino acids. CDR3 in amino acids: CASSGSGSSYNEQFF. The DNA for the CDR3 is TGTGCCAGTAGTGGCAGCGGGAGCTCCTACAATGAGCAGTTCTTC.

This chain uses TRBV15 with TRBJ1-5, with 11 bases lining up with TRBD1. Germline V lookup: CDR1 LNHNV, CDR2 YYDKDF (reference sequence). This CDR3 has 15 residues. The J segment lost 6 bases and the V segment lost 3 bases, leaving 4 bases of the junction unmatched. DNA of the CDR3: TGTGCCACCAGCAGGGGACAGGGGGAGGTTCAGCCCCAGCATTTT. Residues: CATSRGQGEVQPQHF.

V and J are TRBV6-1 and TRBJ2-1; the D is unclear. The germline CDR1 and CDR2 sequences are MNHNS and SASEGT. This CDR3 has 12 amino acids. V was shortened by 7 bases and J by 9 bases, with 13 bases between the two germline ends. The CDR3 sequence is CASTFLETEQFF. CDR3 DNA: TGTGCCAGCACTTTCCTAGAGACTGAGCAGTTCTTC.

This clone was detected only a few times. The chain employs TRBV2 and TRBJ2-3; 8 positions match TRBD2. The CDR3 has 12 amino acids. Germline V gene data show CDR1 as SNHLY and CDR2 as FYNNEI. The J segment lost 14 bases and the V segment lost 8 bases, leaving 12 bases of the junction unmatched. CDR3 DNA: TGTGCCAGCGTCCTAGAAGCGGGGGTAGCGTATTTT. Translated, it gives CASVLEAGVAYF.

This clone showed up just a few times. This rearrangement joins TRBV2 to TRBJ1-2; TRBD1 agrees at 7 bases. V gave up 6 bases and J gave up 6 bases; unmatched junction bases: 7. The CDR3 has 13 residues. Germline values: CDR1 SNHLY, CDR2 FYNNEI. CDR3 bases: TGTGCCAGCAGAACTGGACAGGCGGATGGCTACACCTTC. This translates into CASRTGQADGYTF.

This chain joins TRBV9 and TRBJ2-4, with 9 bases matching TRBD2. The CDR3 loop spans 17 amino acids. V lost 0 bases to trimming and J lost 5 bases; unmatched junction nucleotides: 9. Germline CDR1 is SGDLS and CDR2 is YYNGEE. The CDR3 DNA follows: TGTGCCAGCAGCGTAGGGGTGGTAGCGGGAGTGGAAAACATTCAGTACTTC. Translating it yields CASSVGVVAGVENIQYF.

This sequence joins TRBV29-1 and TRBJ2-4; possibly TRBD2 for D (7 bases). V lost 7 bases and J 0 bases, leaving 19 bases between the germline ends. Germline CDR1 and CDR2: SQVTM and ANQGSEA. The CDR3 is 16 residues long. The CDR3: CSAGGGGPGAKNIQYF. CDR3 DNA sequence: TGCAGCGCCGGGGGCGGGGGCCCGGGAGCCAAAAACATTCAGTACTTC.

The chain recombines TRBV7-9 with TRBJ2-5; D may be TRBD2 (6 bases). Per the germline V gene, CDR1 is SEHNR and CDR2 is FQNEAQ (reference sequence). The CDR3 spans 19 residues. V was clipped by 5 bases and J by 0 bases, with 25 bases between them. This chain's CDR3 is CASSPQPQSSRGYQETQYF. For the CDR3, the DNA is TGTGCCAGCAGCCCCCAGCCCCAGAGTAGCCGGGGGTACCAAGAGACCCAGTACTTC.

CDR3 sequence: CASSVDTSDTQYF. The CDR3 DNA is TGTGCCAGCAGCGTAGACACTAGCGATACGCAGTATTTT. The gene calls are TRBV9 and TRBJ2-3, with D maybe TRBD2 (6 bases). V lost 0 bases and J lost 6, with 8 bases in between. Germline V lookup: CDR1 SGDLS, CDR2 YYNGEE. This CDR3 has 13 residues.

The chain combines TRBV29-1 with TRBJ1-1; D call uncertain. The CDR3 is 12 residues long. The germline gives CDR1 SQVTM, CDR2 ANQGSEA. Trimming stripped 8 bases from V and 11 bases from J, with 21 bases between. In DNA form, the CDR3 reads TGCAGCTACCTAGGCGGCAGTTCCGGTGCTTTCTTT. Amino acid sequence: CSYLGGSSGAFF.

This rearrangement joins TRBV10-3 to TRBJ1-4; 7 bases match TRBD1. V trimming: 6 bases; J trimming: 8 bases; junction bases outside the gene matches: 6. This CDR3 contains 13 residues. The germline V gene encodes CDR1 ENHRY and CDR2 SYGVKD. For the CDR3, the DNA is TGTGCCATCAGGGGACAGAGCGAAGAAAAACTGTTTTTT. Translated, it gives CAIRGQSEEKLFF.

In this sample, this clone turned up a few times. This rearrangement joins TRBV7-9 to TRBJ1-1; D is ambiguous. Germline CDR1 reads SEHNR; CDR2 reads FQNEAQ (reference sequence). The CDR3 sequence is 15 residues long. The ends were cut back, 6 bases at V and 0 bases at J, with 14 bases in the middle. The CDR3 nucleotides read TGTGCCAGCAGTCCCCTCCTACGAATGAACACTGAAGCTTTCTTT. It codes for CASSPLLRMNTEAFF.

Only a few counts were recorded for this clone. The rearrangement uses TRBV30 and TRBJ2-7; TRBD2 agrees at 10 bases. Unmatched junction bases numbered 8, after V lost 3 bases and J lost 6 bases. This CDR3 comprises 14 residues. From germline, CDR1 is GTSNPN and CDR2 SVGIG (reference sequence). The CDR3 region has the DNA TGTGCCTGGAGGTTAGCGGGGGGCCGGATCGAGCAGTACTTC. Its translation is CAWRLAGGRIEQYF.

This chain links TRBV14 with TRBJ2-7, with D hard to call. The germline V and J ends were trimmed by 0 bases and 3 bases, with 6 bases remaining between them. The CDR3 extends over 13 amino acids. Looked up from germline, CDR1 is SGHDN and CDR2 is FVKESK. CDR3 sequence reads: CASSQENGYEQYF. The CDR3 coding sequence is TGTGCCAGCAGCCAAGAAAACGGCTACGAGCAGTACTTC.

Written as DNA, the CDR3 is TGTGCCAGCTCACCGGGGGCCGGGTTCACAGATACGCAGTATTTT. It translates to CASSPGAGFTDTQYF. The chain recombines TRBV18 with TRBJ2-3; tentatively, D is TRBD1 (6 bases). V shed 3 bases and J shed 2 bases, with 12 bases lying between them. The germline gives CDR1 KGHSH, CDR2 LQKENI. CDR3 length: 15 amino acids.

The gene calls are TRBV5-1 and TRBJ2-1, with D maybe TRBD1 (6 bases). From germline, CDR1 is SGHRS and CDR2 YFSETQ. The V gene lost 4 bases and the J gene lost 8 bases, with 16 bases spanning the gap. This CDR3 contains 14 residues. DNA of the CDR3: TGCGCCAGCAGCCTCTCGGTGGGGGCTTATGAGCAGTTCTTC. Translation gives CASSLSVGAYEQFF.

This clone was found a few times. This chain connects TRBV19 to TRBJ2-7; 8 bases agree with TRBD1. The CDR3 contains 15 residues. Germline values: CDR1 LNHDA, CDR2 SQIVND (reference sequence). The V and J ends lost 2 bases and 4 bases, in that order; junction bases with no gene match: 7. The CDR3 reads CASSIRGQGGYEQYF. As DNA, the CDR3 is TGTGCCAGTAGTATACGCGGACAGGGTGGTTACGAGCAGTACTTC.

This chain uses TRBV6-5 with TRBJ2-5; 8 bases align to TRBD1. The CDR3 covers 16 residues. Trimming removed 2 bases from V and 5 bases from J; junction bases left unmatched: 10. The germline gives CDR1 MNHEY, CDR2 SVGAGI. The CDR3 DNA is TGTGCCAGCAGTTACGGCGACAGGGGCGGTTGGGAGACCCAGTACTTC. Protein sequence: CASSYGDRGGWETQYF.

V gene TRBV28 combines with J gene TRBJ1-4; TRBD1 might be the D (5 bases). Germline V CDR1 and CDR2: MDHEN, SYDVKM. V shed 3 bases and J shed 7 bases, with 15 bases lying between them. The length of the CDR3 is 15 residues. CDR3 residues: CASSLGGARGEKLFF. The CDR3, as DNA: TGTGCCAGCAGTTTGGGAGGGGCGCGGGGTGAAAAACTGTTTTTT. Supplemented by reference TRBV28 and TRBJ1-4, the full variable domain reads DVKVTQSSRYLVKRTGEKVFLECVQDMDHENMFWYRQDPGLGLRLIYFSYDVKMKEKGDIPEGYSVSREKKERFSLILESASTNQTSMYLCASSLGGARGEKLFFGSGTQLSVL.